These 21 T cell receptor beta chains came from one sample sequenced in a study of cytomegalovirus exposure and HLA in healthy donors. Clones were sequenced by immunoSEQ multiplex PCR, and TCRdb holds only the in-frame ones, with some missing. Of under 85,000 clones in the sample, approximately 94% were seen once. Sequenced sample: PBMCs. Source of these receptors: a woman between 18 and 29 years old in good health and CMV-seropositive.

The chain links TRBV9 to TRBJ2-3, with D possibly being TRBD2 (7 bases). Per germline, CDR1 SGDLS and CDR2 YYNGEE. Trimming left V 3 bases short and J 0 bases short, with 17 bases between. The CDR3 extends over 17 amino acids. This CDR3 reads CASSGGPGGGSTDTQYF. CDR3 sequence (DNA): TGTGCCAGCAGCGGGGGGCCCGGCGGGGGTAGCACAGATACGCAGTATTTT.

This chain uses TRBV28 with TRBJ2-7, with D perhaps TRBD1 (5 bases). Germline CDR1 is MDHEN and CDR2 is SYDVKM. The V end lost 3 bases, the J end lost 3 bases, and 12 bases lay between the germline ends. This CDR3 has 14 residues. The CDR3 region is CASSLFQGHYEQYF. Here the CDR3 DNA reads TGTGCCAGCAGTTTGTTCCAGGGCCACTACGAGCAGTACTTC.

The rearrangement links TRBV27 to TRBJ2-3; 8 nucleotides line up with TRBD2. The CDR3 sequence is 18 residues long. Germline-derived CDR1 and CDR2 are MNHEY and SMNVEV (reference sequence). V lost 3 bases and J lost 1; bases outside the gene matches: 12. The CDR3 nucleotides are TGTGCCAGCAGTTTTTGGGTGGATCGGGGGGGCCGCACAGATACGCAGTATTTT. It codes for CASSFWVDRGGRTDTQYF.

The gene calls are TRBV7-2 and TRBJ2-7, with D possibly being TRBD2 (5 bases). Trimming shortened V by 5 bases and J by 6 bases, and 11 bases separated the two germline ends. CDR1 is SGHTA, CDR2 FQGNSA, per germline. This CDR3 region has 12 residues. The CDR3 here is CASSPSGFEQYF. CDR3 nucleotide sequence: TGTGCCAGCAGCCCCTCGGGGTTCGAGCAGTACTTC.

CDR3 in DNA: TGTGCCATACTTACCCTGGGGGGGACTGAAGCTTTCTTT. Protein: CAILTLGGTEAFF. The gene calls are TRBV28 and TRBJ1-1, with D possibly TRBD1 on 5 matching bases. V gave up 10 bases and J gave up 5 bases, with 17 bases separating them. CDR3 length: 13 residues. Germline V gene sequence: CDR1 MDHEN, CDR2 SYDVKM.

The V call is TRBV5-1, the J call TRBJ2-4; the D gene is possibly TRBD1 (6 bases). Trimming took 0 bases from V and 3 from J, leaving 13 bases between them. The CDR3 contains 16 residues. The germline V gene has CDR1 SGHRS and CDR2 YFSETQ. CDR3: CASSLERGFGKNIQYF. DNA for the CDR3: TGCGCCAGCAGCTTGGAAAGGGGGTTTGGCAAAAACATTCAGTACTTC.

For the CDR3, the DNA is TGTGCCAGCAGCTCACCGGGACAGGGCACCACCGGGGAGCTGTTTTTT. Translation: CASSSPGQGTTGELFF. The rearrangement uses TRBV5-4 and TRBJ2-2; TRBD1 matches at 9 bases. The length of the CDR3 is 16 residues. Germline lookup yields CDR1 SGHNT and CDR2 YYREEE (reference sequence). Trimming at V came to 3 bases and at J to 4 bases, leaving 7 bases not matched to a gene.

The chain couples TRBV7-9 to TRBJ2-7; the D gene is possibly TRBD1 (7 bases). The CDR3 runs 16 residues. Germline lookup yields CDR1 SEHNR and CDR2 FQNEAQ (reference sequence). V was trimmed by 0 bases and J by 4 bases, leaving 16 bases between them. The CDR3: CASSLAWGRGEYEQYF. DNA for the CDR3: TGTGCCAGCAGCTTAGCATGGGGCAGGGGGGAATACGAGCAGTACTTC. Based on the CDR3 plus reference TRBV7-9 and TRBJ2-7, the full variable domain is DTGVSQNPRHKITKRGQNVTFRCDPISEHNRLYWYRQTLGQGPEFLTYFQNEAQLEKSRLLSDRFSAERPKGSFSTLEIQRTEQGDSAMYLCASSLAWGRGEYEQYFGPGTRLTVT.

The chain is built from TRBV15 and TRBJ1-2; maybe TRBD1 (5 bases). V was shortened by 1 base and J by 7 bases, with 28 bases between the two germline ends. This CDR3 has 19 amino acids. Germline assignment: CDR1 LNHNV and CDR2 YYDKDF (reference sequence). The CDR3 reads CATSRGNTGMGPSASGYTF. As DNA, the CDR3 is TGTGCCACCAGCAGAGGTAATACTGGGATGGGGCCTAGCGCGAGTGGCTACACCTTC.

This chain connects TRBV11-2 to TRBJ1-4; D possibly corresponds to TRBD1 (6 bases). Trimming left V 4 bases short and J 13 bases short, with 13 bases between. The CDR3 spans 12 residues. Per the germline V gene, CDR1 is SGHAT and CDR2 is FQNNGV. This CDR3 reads CASSSRTETLFF. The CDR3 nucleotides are TGTGCCAGCAGCTCAAGGACAGAGACACTGTTTTTT.

The CDR3 loop is CATSREGFGGLSEAFF. The CDR3 region has the DNA TGTGCCACCAGCAGAGAGGGATTCGGGGGATTGTCTGAAGCTTTCTTT. This chain links TRBV15 with TRBJ1-1; the D gene is possibly TRBD1 (5 bases). The CDR3 spans 16 residues. V gave up 0 bases and J gave up 6 bases, with 17 bases separating them. CDR1 is LNHNV, CDR2 YYDKDF, per germline (reference sequence). Based on the CDR3 plus reference TRBV15 and TRBJ1-1, the full variable domain is DAMVIQNPRYQVTQFGKPVTLSCSQTLNHNVMYWYQQKSSQAPKLLFHYYDKDFNNEADTPDNFQSRRPNTSFCFLDIRSPGLGDTAMYLCATSREGFGGLSEAFFGQGTRLTVV.

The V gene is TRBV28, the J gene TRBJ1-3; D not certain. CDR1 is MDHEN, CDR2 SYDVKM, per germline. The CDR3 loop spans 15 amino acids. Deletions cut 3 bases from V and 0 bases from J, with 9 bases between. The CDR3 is CASSLEQTSGNTIYF. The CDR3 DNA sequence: TGTGCCAGCAGTTTGGAACAGACCTCTGGAAACACCATATATTTT.

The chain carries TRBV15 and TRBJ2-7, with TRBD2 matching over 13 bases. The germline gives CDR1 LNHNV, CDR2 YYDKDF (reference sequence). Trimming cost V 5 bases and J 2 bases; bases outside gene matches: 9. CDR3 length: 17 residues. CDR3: CATSPRTSGSRPYEQYF. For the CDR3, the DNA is TGTGCCACCAGCCCCCGGACTAGCGGGAGTAGGCCCTACGAGCAGTACTTC.

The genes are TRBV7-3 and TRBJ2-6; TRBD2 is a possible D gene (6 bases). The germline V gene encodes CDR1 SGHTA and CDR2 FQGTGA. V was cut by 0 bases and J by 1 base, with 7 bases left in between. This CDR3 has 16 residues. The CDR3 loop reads CASSLTGGSGANVLTF. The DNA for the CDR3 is TGTGCCAGCAGCTTAACTGGGGGGTCTGGGGCCAACGTCCTGACTTTC.

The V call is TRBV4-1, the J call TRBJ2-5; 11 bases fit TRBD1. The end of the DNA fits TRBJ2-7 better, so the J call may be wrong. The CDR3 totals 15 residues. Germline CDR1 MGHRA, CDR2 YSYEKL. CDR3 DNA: TGCGCCAGCAGCCAGCGGACAGGGGGCCTTCCCGAGCAGTACTTC. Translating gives CASSQRTGGLPEQYF.

Here the CDR3 reads CAWSVGGSGYTF. CDR3 DNA sequence: TGTGCCTGGAGTGTAGGAGGGAGTGGCTACACCTTC. This rearrangement joins TRBV30 to TRBJ1-2; D remains ambiguous. The germline V gene encodes CDR1 GTSNPN and CDR2 SVGIG (reference sequence). The CDR3 is 12 residues long. The germline V and J ends were trimmed by 0 bases and 7 bases, with 9 bases remaining between them.

The CDR3 loop reads CASSPSFSGGSGNTIYF. The CDR3 nucleotides read TGCGCCAGCAGCCCATCATTCTCGGGGGGCTCTGGAAACACCATATATTTT. V usage is TRBV5-1 and J usage is TRBJ1-3; weak D call: TRBD1 (5 bases). The CDR3 totals 17 residues. Germline values: CDR1 SGHRS, CDR2 YFSETQ. Trimming cost V 4 bases and J 0 bases, with 17 bases left between them. The variable domain in full, completed from reference TRBV5-1 and TRBJ1-3, reads KAGVTQTPRYLIKTRGQQVTLSCSPISGHRSVSWYQQTPGQGLQFLFEYFSETQRNKGNFPGRFSGRQFSNSRSEMNVSTLELGDSALYLCASSPSFSGGSGNTIYFGEGSWLTVV.

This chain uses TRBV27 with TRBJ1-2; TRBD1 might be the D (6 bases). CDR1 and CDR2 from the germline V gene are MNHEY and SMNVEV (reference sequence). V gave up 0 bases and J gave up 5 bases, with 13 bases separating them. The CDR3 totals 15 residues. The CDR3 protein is CASSLSGGPGYGYTF. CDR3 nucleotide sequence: TGTGCCAGCAGTTTATCGGGGGGGCCGGGGTATGGCTACACCTTC.

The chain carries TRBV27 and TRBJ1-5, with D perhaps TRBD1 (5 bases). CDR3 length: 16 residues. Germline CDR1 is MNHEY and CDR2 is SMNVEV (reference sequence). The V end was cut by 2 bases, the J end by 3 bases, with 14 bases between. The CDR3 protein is CASSLSQGRDNQPQHF. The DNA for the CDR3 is TGTGCCAGCAGTTTAAGTCAGGGAAGGGACAATCAGCCCCAGCATTTT.

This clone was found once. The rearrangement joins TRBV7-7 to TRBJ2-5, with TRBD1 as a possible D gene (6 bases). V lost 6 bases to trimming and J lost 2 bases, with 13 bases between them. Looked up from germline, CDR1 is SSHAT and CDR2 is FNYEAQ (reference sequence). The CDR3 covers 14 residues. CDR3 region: CASSFQQGQETQYF. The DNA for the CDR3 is TGTGCCAGCAGTTTCCAACAGGGTCAAGAGACCCAGTACTTC. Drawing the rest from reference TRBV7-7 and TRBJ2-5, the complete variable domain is GAGVSQSPRYKVTKRGQDVTLRCDPISSHATLYWYQQALGQGPEFLTYFNYEAQPDKSGLPSDRFSAERPEGSISTLTIQRTEQRDSAMYRCASSFQQGQETQYFGPGTRLLVL.

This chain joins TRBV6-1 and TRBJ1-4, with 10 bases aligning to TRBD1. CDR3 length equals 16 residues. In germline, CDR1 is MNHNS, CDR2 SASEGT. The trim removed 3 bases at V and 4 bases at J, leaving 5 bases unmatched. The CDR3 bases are TGTGCCAGCAGTGACCTCTGGGACAGGGGTAATGAAAAACTGTTTTTT. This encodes CASSDLWDRGNEKLFF.